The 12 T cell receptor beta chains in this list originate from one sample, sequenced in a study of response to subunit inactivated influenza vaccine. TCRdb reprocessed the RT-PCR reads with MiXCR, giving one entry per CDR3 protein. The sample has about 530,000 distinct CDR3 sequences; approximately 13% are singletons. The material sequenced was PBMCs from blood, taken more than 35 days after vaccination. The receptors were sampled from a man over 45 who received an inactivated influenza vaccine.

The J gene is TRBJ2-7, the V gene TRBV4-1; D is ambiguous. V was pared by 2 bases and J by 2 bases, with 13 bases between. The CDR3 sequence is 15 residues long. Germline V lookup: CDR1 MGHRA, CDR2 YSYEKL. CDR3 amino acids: CASSQPGPGPYEQYF. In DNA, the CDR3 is TGCGCCAGCAGCCAACCGGGCCCCGGACCCTACGAGCAGTACTTC.

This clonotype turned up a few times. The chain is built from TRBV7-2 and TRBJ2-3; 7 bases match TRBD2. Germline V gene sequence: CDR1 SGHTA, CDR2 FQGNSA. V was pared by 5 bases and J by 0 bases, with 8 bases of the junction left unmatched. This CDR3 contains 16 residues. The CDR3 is CASSPRTSVSTDTQYF. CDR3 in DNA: TGTGCCAGCAGCCCCCGGACTAGTGTTAGCACAGATACGCAGTATTTT.

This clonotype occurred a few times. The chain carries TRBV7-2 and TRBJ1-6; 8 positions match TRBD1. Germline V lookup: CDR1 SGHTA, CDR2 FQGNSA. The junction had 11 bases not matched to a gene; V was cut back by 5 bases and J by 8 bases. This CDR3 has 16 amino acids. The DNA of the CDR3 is TGTGCCAGCAGCCCCCGACAGGGGCAAACGGATTCACCCCTCCACTTT. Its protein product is CASSPRQGQTDSPLHF.

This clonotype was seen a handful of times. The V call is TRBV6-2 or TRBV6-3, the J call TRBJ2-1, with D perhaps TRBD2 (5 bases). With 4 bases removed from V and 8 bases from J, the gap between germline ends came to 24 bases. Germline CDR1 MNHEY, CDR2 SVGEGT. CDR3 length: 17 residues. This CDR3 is CASSLGLAGLRLDEQFF. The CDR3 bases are TGTGCCAGCAGTTTAGGGCTAGCCGGTCTCCGCTTGGATGAGCAGTTCTTC.

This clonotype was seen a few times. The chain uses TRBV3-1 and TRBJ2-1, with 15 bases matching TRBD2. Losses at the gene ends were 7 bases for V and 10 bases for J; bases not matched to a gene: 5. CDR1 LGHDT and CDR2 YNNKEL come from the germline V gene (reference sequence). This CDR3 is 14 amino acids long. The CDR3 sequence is CASNLGLAGGEQFF. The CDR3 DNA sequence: TGTGCCAGCAACTTGGGACTAGCGGGAGGCGAGCAGTTCTTC.

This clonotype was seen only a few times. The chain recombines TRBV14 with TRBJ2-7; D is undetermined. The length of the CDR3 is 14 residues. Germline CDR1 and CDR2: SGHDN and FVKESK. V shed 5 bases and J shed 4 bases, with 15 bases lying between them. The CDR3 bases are TGTGCCAGCAGCGCCGGCCTCGGGCAATACGAGCAGTACTTC. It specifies CASSAGLGQYEQYF.

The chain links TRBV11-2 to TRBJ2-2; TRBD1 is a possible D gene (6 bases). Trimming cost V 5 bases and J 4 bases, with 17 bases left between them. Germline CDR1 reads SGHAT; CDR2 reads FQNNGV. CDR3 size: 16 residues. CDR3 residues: CASSPGPGTSTGELFF. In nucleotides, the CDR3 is TGTGCCAGCAGCCCGGGTCCCGGGACATCCACCGGGGAGCTGTTTTTT.

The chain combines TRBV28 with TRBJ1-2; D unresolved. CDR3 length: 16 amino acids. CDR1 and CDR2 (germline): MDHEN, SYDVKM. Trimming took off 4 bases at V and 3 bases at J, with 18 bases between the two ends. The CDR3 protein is CASSSKVRGKHYGYTF. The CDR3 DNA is TGTGCCAGCAGTTCCAAGGTCCGAGGGAAACACTATGGCTACACCTTC.

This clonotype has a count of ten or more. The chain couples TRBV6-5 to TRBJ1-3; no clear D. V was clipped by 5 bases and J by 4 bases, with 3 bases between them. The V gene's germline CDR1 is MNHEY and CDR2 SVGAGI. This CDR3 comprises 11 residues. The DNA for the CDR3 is TGTGCCAGCAGTGGGGGAAACACCATATATTTT. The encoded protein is CASSGGNTIYF.

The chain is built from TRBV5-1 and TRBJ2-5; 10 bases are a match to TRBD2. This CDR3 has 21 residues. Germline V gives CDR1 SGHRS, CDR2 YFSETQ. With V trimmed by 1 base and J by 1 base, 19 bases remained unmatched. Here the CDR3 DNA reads TGCGCCAGCAGCTTGTTCCTCGCCTTAGCGGGAGGTGGCTCGGGCCAAGAGACCCAGTACTTC. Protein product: CASSLFLALAGGGSGQETQYF. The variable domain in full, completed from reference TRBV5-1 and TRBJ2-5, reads KAGVTQTPRYLIKTRGQQVTLSCSPISGHRSVSWYQQTPGQGLQFLFEYFSETQRNKGNFPGRFSGRQFSNSRSEMNVSTLELGDSALYLCASSLFLALAGGGSGQETQYFGPGTRLLVL.

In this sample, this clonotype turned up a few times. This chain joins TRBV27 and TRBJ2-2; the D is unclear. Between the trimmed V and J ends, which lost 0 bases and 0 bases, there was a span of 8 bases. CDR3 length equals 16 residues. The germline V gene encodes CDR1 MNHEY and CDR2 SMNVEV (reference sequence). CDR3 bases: TGTGCCAGCAGTTTATCTCGAGTAGCGAACACCGGGGAGCTGTTTTTT. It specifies CASSLSRVANTGELFF.

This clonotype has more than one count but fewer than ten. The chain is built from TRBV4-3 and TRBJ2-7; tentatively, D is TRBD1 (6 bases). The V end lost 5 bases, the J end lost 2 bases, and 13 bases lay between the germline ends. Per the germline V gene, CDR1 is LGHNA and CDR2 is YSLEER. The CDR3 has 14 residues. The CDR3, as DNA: TGCGCCAGCAGCATCAACCAGGGGCCCTACGAGCAGTACTTC. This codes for CASSINQGPYEQYF.